The T cell receptor (beta chain) under discussion was sequenced for a study of blood T cell repertoires in COVID-19. Study context: COVID-19 samples, acute and convalescent, were from the United States, Italy and Spain. Nucleic acid was either cDNA or gDNA, and it came from T cells, B-cell-depleted T cells, or PBMCs.

The CDR3 has 14 residues. Per germline, CDR1 MNHEY and CDR2 SMNVEV (reference sequence). Trimming left V 7 bases short and J 7 bases short, with 14 bases between. How the authors handled the data: Reference gene primer amplification gave estimated nucleated cell counts. Some clones are missing from TCRdb's copy, which holds only in-frame ones; the method was immunoSEQ multiplex PCR. The V and J calls and clone size come from that table; D and trimming were worked out from the DNA. The sample holds around 200,000 clones, 85% seen once. This clone appeared a few times. The sequenced sample was peripheral blood. The receptor was derived from an elderly woman with acute or convalescent COVID-19. The J gene is TRBJ1-6, the V gene TRBV27; D unresolved. CDR3 loop: CASTSRYMNSPLHF. The CDR3 bases are TGTGCCAGCACCTCGCGGTATATGAATTCACCCCTCCACTTT.